These T cell receptor beta chains were read from a single sample in a study of T cell responses to AZD1222 COVID-19 vaccine. Using immunoSEQ multiplex PCR, the repertoire was profiled, and TCRdb retains in-frame clones only, with some absent. The sample yields more than 95,000 clones, approximately 89% seen once. Sequencing used peripheral blood, obtained on day 0 of AZD1222 vaccination. The source of these receptors is an adult in good health. Both conserved end residues are part of each CDR3. Fields, in order: D gene, clone size, V gene, J gene, CDR3 protein, CDR3 DNA. The D gene is left open where the match is weak. Where a row states a size, it is once, few, many or the class of an expanded clone; other rows omit it.

>-|few|TRBV4-2|TRBJ1-1
CASSQRGPSVMNTEAFF
TGTGCCAGCAGCCAGAGGGGCCCCTCAGTGATGAACACTGAAGCTTTCTTT
>-|-|TRBV5-1|TRBJ2-3
CASSSRTRTDTQYF
TGCGCCAGCAGCTCCCGGACCCGAACAGATACGCAGTATTTT
>-|few|TRBV10-3|TRBJ2-5
CAISESSGGETQYF
TGTGCCATCAGTGAGTCTTCGGGTGGGGAGACCCAGTACTTC
>-|-|TRBV5-3|TRBJ2-7
CARSLDSVPSYEQYF
TGTGCCAGAAGCTTGGACAGCGTCCCATCCTACGAGCAGTACTTC
>-|-|TRBV15|TRBJ2-4
CATSRGGAAKNIQYF
TGTGCCACCAGCAGAGGAGGGGCGGCCAAAAACATTCAGTACTTC
>-|-|TRBV12-2|TRBJ2-7
CASRAGTGGPYEQYF
TGTGCAAGTCGCGCGGGGACAGGGGGTCCCTACGAGCAGTACTTC
>-|few|TRBV7-2|TRBJ1-1
CASSFDRFRNTEAFF
TGTGCCAGCAGCTTCGACAGGTTTCGGAACACTGAAGCTTTCTTT
>TRBD2|-|TRBV28|TRBJ2-4
CASRGAGLAKNIQYF
TGTGCCAGCAGAGGAGCGGGGCTAGCCAAAAACATTCAGTACTTC
>TRBD2|-|TRBV12-3/TRBV12-4|TRBJ2-7
CASSPGGYNEQYF
TGTGCCAGCAGTCCCGGGGGGTACAACGAGCAGTACTTC
>TRBD2|-|TRBV19|TRBJ2-7
CASSIAGRAYEQYF
TGTGCCAGTAGTATAGCGGGGAGGGCCTACGAGCAGTACTTC
>TRBD1|-|TRBV6-2/TRBV6-3|TRBJ1-5
CASSLSQGVDNQPQHF
TGTGCCAGCAGTTTATCCCAGGGGGTTGACAATCAGCCCCAGCATTTT
>-|-|TRBV29-1|TRBJ1-2
CSVVLGLGYTF
TGCAGCGTTGTGTTAGGGTTGGGCTACACCTTC
>-|-|TRBV11-2|TRBJ1-1
CASSFGTPGGAFF
TGTGCCAGCAGCTTCGGGACACCGGGCGGAGCTTTCTTT
>-|-|TRBV5-1|TRBJ2-3
CASSFSRVDTQYF
TGCGCCAGCAGCTTCAGCCGGGTAGATACGCAGTATTTT